Following are 21 T cell receptor beta chains from one sample sequenced in a study of read filtering for tumor transcriptome and immune sequencing (dated by TCRdb to 2020 to 2022). The sequencer listed for this sample is Illumina HiSeq 4000. The Immunoverse kit was used to build TCR libraries from roughly 440 ng RNA, with molecular barcoded adaptors covering alpha/delta and beta/gamma chains. TCRdb ran its own pipeline on the public reads, namely fastp trimming at Q25 and MiXCR clone calling, and kept in-frame beta chains. Under each unique CDR3 protein, matching rows form one entry showing the most common genes and DNA. The sample table records approximately 93,000 distinct CDR3 sequences; around a fifth of these occur just once. 9.5% to 12% of the sample belongs to the ten largest clones. Sequencing used a population of CD138-negative cells sorted from bone marrow. The label giving this sample's cell subset or site can be read as: bone marrow mononuclear cells depleted of CD138+ plasma/myeloma cells by negative magnetic selection. The receptors stem from a donor aged 40 or over with multiple myeloma.

This clonotype was observed at least ten times. V and J are TRBV2 and TRBJ2-7; D might be TRBD1 or TRBD2, each matching 5 bases. Looked up from germline, CDR1 is SNHLY and CDR2 is FYNNEI. The CDR3 sequence is 15 residues long. The ends were cut back, 6 bases at V and 0 bases at J, with 15 bases in the middle. The CDR3 spells CASRRDLPISYEQYF. The CDR3 DNA reads as TGTGCCAGCAGGAGGGACCTCCCCATCTCCTACGAGCAGTACTTC.

To note about this clonotype: A much larger clonotype is one base distant, so this may be a read error. Because it lacks the conserved phenylalanine or tryptophan at the end, this CDR3 is likely a read error. The chain carries TRBV5-1 and TRBJ2-2; 7 bases are shared with TRBD1. There are 19 residues in the CDR3. V gave up 0 bases and J gave up 0 bases; unmatched junction bases: 11. Germline lookup yields CDR1 SGHRS and CDR2 YFSETQ. This CDR3 reads CASSLAATGIFANTGELFS. CDR3 nucleotide sequence: TGCGCCAGCAGCTTGGCCGCGACAGGGATTTTCGCGAACACCGGGGAGCTGTTTTCT.

There are many counts of this clonotype. CDR3 sequence (DNA): TGTGCCAGCTCACCGGTCTCCAGACAGGGGGCGAACGAGCAGTACTTC. This translates into CASSPVSRQGANEQYF. This chain connects TRBV18 to TRBJ2-7, with TRBD1 matching over 10 bases. Trimming cost V 3 bases and J 5 bases; bases outside gene matches: 10. The CDR3 extends over 16 amino acids. Per germline, CDR1 KGHSH and CDR2 LQKENI. Using reference TRBV18 and TRBJ2-7 for the parts outside the CDR3, the full variable domain is NAGVMQNPRHLVRRRGQEARLRCSPMKGHSHVYWYRQLPEEGLKFMVYLQKENIIDESGMPKERFSAEFPKEGPSILRIQQVVRGDSAAYFCASSPVSRQGANEQYFGPGTRLTVT.

The CDR3 DNA reads TGTGCCAGCTCACCACCGGGACGGGGAAGAACAGATACGCAGTATTTT. It specifies CASSPPGRGRTDTQYF. The chain recombines TRBV18 with TRBJ2-3, with D perhaps TRBD1 or TRBD2 (5 bases each). Germline CDR1 is KGHSH and CDR2 is LQKENI. This CDR3 comprises 16 residues. V lost 0 bases to trimming and J lost 3 bases, with 13 bases between them.

This clonotype showed up many times. The chain employs TRBV28 and TRBJ1-1, with 7 nucleotides matching TRBD1. CDR3 length equals 13 residues. With V trimmed by 7 bases and J by 5 bases, 7 bases remained unmatched. Germline V gene data show CDR1 as MDHEN and CDR2 as SYDVKM. CDR3 sequence: CASTVTGKTEAFF. The CDR3, as DNA: TGTGCCAGCACGGTGACAGGGAAAACTGAAGCTTTCTTT.

This chain joins TRBV5-4 and TRBJ2-4; no clear D gene. Trimming took off 0 bases at V and 8 bases at J, with 3 bases between the two ends. Germline V gene data show CDR1 as SGHNT and CDR2 as YYREEE (reference sequence). The CDR3 is 11 residues long. The CDR3 coding sequence is TGTGCCAGCAGCTTGGAGGACATTCAGTACTTC. Translating gives CASSLEDIQYF.

The chain couples TRBV14 to TRBJ1-1, with 7 bases matching TRBD1. This CDR3 region has 12 residues. The germline CDR1 and CDR2 sequences are SGHDN and FVKESK. The CDR3 reads CASRQDRAFAFF. The DNA of the CDR3 is TGTGCTAGCCGCCAAGACAGGGCCTTTGCTTTCTTT.

This clonotype showed up many times. The chain joins TRBV5-1 to TRBJ1-6; 9 bases fit TRBD1. The germline V gene has CDR1 SGHRS and CDR2 YFSETQ. CDR3 length: 15 amino acids. Losses at the gene ends were 4 bases for V and 7 bases for J; bases not matched to a gene: 6. DNA for the CDR3: TGCGCCAGCAGCGCACAGGGACAGGGAAATTCACCCCTCCACTTT. Its translation is CASSAQGQGNSPLHF.

Regarding this clonotype: Relative to the germline gene, one junction end is altered; a read error may explain this. The chain employs TRBV5-1 and TRBJ2-3, with a weak D call TRBD1 (5 bases). CDR3 length: 16 residues. The V gene's germline CDR1 is SGHRS and CDR2 YFSETQ. The CDR3 nucleotides are TGTGCCAGCAGCTTCTCCACCAGGGCTCCCACAGATACGCAGTATTTT. Its protein is CASSFSTRAPTDTQYF.

This clonotype was observed a handful of times. This rearrangement joins TRBV6-5 to TRBJ1-2; D remains ambiguous. V was trimmed by 4 bases and J by 3 bases, leaving 6 bases between them. Germline V gene lookup returns CDR1 MNHEY and CDR2 SVGAGI. This CDR3 region has 12 residues. The CDR3 region has the DNA TGTGCCAGCAGTTCCTTATACTATGGCTACACCTTC. It codes for CASSSLYYGYTF.

Concerning this clonotype itself: This could be a read error, since a much larger clone is one nucleotide away. V is TRBV24-1 and J is TRBJ2-3; 7 nucleotides match TRBD2. Germline values: CDR1 KGHDR, CDR2 SFDVKD. This CDR3 has 19 residues. The junction had 17 bases not matched to a gene; V was cut back by 6 bases and J by 0 bases. The CDR3 reads CATSTLRGDHLGSTDTQYF. The CDR3, as DNA: TGTGCCACCAGTACACTTCGGGGGGACCACCTCGGAAGCACAGATACGCAGTATTTT.

This clonotype was seen many times. The V gene is TRBV7-8, the J gene TRBJ1-1; tentative D call: TRBD1 (6 bases). The CDR3 extends over 14 amino acids. V shed 5 bases and J shed 3 bases, with 13 bases lying between them. Germline loops: CDR1 SGHVS, CDR2 FQNEAQ. CDR3 nucleotides: TGTGCCAGCAGCCTCTCCAGGGGAGACACTGAAGCTTTCTTT. Protein sequence: CASSLSRGDTEAFF. Using reference TRBV7-8 and TRBJ1-1 for the parts outside the CDR3, the full variable domain is GAGVSQSPRYKVAKRGQDVALRCDPISGHVSLFWYQQALGQGPEFLTYFQNEAQLDKSGLPSDRFFAERPEGSVSTLKIQRTQQEDSAVYLCASSLSRGDTEAFFGQGTRLTVV.

This clonotype was seen many times. This rearrangement joins TRBV29-1 to TRBJ2-3; D is ambiguous. This CDR3 comprises 13 residues. Germline V lookup: CDR1 SQVTM, CDR2 ANQGSEA. V gave up 4 bases and J gave up 2 bases, with 10 bases separating them. CDR3 bases: TGCAGCGTTGCGGCAGGTCACACAGATACGCAGTATTTT. Protein: CSVAAGHTDTQYF.

This clonotype turned up a few times. V and J are TRBV5-1 and TRBJ1-1, with D perhaps matching TRBD1 (5 bases). The CDR3 is 14 amino acids. V was pared by 0 bases and J by 5 bases, with 11 bases between. Germline V gene sequence: CDR1 SGHRS, CDR2 YFSETQ. CDR3 bases: TGCGCCAGCAGCTTGGATCAGGGCGTGACTGAAGCTTTCTTT. It specifies CASSLDQGVTEAFF. The full variable domain, rest sourced from reference TRBV5-1 and TRBJ1-1, is KAGVTQTPRYLIKTRGQQVTLSCSPISGHRSVSWYQQTPGQGLQFLFEYFSETQRNKGNFPGRFSGRQFSNSRSEMNVSTLELGDSALYLCASSLDQGVTEAFFGQGTRLTVV.

The V and J genes are TRBV11-1 and TRBJ2-3, with D possibly matching TRBD2 (6 bases). The germline V gene encodes CDR1 SGHAT and CDR2 FQDESV (reference sequence). V lost 4 bases, J lost 0 bases, and 14 bases lay in between. The CDR3 covers 16 residues. The CDR3 nucleotides read TGTGCCAGCAGCTCCGGTTTGCGGGGTAGCACAGATACGCAGTATTTT. Protein product: CASSSGLRGSTDTQYF. Full variable domain (missing parts from reference TRBV11-1 and TRBJ2-3): EAEVAQSPRYKITEKSQAVAFWCDPISGHATLYWYRQILGQGPELLVQFQDESVVDDSQLPKDRFSAERLKGVDSTLKIQPAELGDSAMYLCASSSGLRGSTDTQYFGPGTRLTVL.

The sample holds many counts of this clonotype. The chain employs TRBV7-3 and TRBJ1-1; perhaps TRBD1 as D (5 bases). The CDR3 has 15 amino acids. Germline assignment: CDR1 SGHTA and CDR2 FQGTGA. Trimming shortened V by 5 bases and J by 4 bases, and 17 bases separated the two germline ends. The CDR3 protein is CASSPRSGQGTEAFF. The DNA of the CDR3 is TGTGCCAGCAGCCCTCGTTCGGGGCAGGGCACTGAAGCTTTCTTT.

This clonotype was observed a few times. The gene calls are TRBV19 and TRBJ1-5; D is uncertain. V was cut by 6 bases and J by 0 bases, with 6 bases left in between. The germline V gene has CDR1 LNHDA and CDR2 SQIVND (reference sequence). The CDR3 spans 13 residues. As DNA, the CDR3 is TGTGCCAGTAGGACCTATAGCAATCAGCCCCAGCATTTT. Translating gives CASRTYSNQPQHF.

As for this clonotype: A read error is possible here, since a much larger clone lies one base away. The chain couples TRBV24-1 to TRBJ2-3; the D is unclear. The CDR3 runs to 14 residues. Per the germline V gene, CDR1 is KGHDR and CDR2 is SFDVKD. In DNA, the CDR3 is TGTGCCGCCAGTGATTTGTCCAGCCCAGATACGCAGTATTTT. It translates to CAASDLSSPDTQYF.

V gene TRBV28 combines with J gene TRBJ2-3; D is possibly TRBD1 (5 bases). Per germline, CDR1 MDHEN and CDR2 SYDVKM. The CDR3 is made up of 13 amino acids. V lost 5 bases and J lost 4, with 10 bases in between. CDR3 sequence reads: CASSKQGADTQYF. CDR3 in DNA: TGTGCCAGCAGTAAGCAGGGTGCAGATACGCAGTATTTT.

This clonotype was recorded at least ten times. The V call is TRBV6-6, the J call TRBJ1-5; 7 nucleotides line up with TRBD1. Germline values: CDR1 MNHNY, CDR2 SVGAGI (reference sequence). This CDR3 contains 15 residues. V gave up 4 bases and J gave up 7 bases; unmatched junction bases: 10. The CDR3 loop is CASSFVAGGGQPQHF. In DNA, the CDR3 is TGTGCCAGCAGTTTCGTGGCAGGGGGAGGGCAGCCCCAGCATTTT.

The sample holds many counts of this clonotype. The rearrangement links TRBV28 to TRBJ1-4, with TRBD1 identical over 7 bases. Germline V gives CDR1 MDHEN, CDR2 SYDVKM. This CDR3 region has 15 residues. V dropped 3 bases and J dropped 8; count of bases not matched to a gene: 9. CDR3 sequence (DNA): TGTGCCAGCAGTTTTCTTGGAACAGGGGTAGAAAAACTGTTTTTT. Translated: CASSFLGTGVEKLFF.